Sequencing of this T cell receptor beta chain was carried out in a study of identifying expanded T cells in peripheral blood. Profiled with immunoSEQ multiplex PCR; TCRdb holds only in-frame clones, not every one. The sample records 58,000 or so clones, about 85% being singletons. Germline V lookup: CDR1 SNHLY, CDR2 FYNNEI. Between the trimmed V and J ends, which lost 5 bases and 6 bases, there was a span of 18 bases. CDR3 length: 15 amino acids. This clone has more than one count but fewer than ten. The chain combines TRBV2 with TRBJ2-3, with D tentatively TRBD1 (6 bases). The sequencing input was blood. This sequence was found in a person between 18 and 75 years old in good health. For the CDR3, the DNA is TGTGCCAGCAGTAGACGGGACAACCCCCGGGATACGCAGTATTTT. It is translated as CASSRRDNPRDTQYF.